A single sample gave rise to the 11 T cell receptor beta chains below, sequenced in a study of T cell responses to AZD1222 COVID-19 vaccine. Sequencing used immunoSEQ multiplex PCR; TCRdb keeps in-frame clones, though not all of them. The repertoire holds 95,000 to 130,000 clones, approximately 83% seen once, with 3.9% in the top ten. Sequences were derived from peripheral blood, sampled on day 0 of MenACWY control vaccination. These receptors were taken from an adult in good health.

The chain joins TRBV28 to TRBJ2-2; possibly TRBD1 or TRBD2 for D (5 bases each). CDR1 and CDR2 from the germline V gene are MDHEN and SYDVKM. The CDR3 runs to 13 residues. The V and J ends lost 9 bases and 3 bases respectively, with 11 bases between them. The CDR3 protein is CASLRGDTGELFF. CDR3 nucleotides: TGTGCCAGTCTAAGGGGAGACACCGGGGAGCTGTTTTTT.

Here the CDR3 DNA reads TGCGCCAGCAGCCAAGATCAGCTAGCGGGGCGGGCGTACGAGCAGTACTTC. It encodes CASSQDQLAGRAYEQYF. This chain joins TRBV4-1 and TRBJ2-7, with TRBD2 identical over 9 bases. Germline trimming cut 0 bases from V and 4 bases from J; bases unmatched to any gene: 10. Germline V gene data show CDR1 as MGHRA and CDR2 as YSYEKL. The CDR3 consists of 17 residues.

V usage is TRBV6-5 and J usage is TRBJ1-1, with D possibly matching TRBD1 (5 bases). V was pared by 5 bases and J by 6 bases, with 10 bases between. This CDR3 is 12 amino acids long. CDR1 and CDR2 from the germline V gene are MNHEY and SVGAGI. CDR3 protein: CASSLQGAEAFF. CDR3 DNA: TGTGCCAGCAGTCTGCAGGGTGCTGAAGCTTTCTTT.

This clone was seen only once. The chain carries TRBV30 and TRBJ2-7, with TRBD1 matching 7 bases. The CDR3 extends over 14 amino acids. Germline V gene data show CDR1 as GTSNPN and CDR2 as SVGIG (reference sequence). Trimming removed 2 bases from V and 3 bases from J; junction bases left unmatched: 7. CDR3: CAWSRSGQYYEQYF. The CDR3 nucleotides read TGTGCCTGGAGTCGCTCGGGACAGTACTACGAGCAGTACTTC. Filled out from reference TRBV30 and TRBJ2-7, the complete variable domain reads SQTIHQWPATLVQPVGSPLSLECTVEGTSNPNLYWYRQAAGRGLQLLFYSVGIGQISSEVPQNLSASRPQDRQFILSSKKLLLSDSGFYLCAWSRSGQYYEQYFGPGTRLTVT.

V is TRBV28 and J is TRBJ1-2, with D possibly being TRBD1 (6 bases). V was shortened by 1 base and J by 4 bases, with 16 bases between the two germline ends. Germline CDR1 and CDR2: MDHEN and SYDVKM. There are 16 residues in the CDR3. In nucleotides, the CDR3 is TGTGCCAGCAGTTTATACGCTCGACAGGCGTTCTATGGCTACACCTTC. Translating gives CASSLYARQAFYGYTF.

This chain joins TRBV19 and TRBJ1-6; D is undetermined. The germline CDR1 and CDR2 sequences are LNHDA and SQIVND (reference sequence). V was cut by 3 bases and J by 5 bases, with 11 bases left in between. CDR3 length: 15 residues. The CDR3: CASSILARNNSPLHF. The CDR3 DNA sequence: TGTGCCAGTAGTATCTTGGCCAGAAATAATTCACCCCTCCACTTT.

The CDR3 reads CASSFPKTSSGNTIYF. The CDR3 DNA sequence: TGTGCCAGCAGCTTCCCCAAAACCTCCTCTGGAAACACCATATATTTT. The chain recombines TRBV5-6 with TRBJ1-3; D is unresolved. V was trimmed by 2 bases and J by 0 bases, leaving 12 bases between them. This CDR3 comprises 16 residues. Per germline, CDR1 SGHDT and CDR2 YYEEEE.

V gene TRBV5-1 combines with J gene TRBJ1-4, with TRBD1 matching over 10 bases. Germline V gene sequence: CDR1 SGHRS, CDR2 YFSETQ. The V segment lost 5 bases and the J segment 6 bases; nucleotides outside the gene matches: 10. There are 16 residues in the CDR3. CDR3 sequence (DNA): TGCGCCAGCAGTTTAGCCGAGGGACAGGGGTATGAAAAACTGTTTTTT. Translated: CASSLAEGQGYEKLFF. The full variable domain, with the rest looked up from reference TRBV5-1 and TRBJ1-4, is KAGVTQTPRYLIKTRGQQVTLSCSPISGHRSVSWYQQTPGQGLQFLFEYFSETQRNKGNFPGRFSGRQFSNSRSEMNVSTLELGDSALYLCASSLAEGQGYEKLFFGSGTQLSVL.

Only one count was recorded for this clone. The CDR3 coding sequence is TGTGCCAGCTCACAAGGACAGGGGGCCTATTCCCGTGGCTACACCTTC. It specifies CASSQGQGAYSRGYTF. The rearrangement joins TRBV18 to TRBJ1-2; 11 bases map to TRBD1. V shed 4 bases and J 7 bases; nucleotides not matched to a gene: 11. This CDR3 contains 16 residues. The germline gives CDR1 KGHSH, CDR2 LQKENI.

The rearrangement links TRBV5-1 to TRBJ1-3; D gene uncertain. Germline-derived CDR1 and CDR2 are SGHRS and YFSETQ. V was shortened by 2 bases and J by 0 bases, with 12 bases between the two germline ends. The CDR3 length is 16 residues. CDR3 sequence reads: CASSLTTDPSGNTIYF. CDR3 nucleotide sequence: TGCGCCAGCAGCTTAACAACGGATCCCTCTGGAAACACCATATATTTT.

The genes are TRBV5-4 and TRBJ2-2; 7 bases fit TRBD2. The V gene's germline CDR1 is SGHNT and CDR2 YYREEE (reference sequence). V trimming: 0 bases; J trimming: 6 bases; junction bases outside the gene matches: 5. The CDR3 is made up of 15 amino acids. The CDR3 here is CASSLEAGRAGELFF. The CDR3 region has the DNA TGTGCCAGCAGCTTGGAGGCAGGGAGGGCCGGGGAGCTGTTTTTT. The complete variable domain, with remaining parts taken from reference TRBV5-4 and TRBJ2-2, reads ETGVTQSPTHLIKTRGQQVTLRCSSQSGHNTVSWYQQALGQGPQFIFQYYREEENGRGNFPPRFSGLQFPNYSSELNVNALELDDSALYLCASSLEAGRAGELFFGEGSRLTVL.